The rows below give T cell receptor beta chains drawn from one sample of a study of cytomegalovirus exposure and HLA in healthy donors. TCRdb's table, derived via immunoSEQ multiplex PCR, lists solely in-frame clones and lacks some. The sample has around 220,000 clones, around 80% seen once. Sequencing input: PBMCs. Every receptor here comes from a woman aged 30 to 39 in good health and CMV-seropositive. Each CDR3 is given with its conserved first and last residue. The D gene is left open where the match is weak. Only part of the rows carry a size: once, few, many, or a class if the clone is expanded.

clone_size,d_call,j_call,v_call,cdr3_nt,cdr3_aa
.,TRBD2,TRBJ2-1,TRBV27,TGTGCCAGCAGTTCACCCGGACTAGCGCTAAGCTCCTACAATGAGCAGTTCTTC,CASSSPGLALSSYNEQFF
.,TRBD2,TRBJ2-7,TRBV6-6,TGTGCCTACCGAAAAGCGGGGGGCCACGAGCAGTACTTC,CAYRKAGGHEQYF
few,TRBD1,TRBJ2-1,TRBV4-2,TGTGCCAGCAGCGGACAGGGGTCGTCCAATGAGCAGTTCTTC,CASSGQGSSNEQFF
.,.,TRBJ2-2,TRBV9,TGTACCAGCAGCGGGGACAGGAACACCGGGGAGCTGTTTTTT,CTSSGDRNTGELFF
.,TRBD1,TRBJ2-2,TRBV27,TGTGCCAGCAGACAGGGGGCCGGGGAGCTGTTTTTT,CASRQGAGELFF
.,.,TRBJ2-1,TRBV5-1,TGCGCCAGCCAAAGGGTTCTACTAGCCAGCTCCTACAATGAGCAGTTCTTC,CASQRVLLASSYNEQFF
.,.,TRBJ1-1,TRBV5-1,TGCGCCAGCAGCATGTGGTCCGGGACACTTAACACTGAAGCTTTCTTT,CASSMWSGTLNTEAFF
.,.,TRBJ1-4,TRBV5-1,TGCGCCAGCAGCTTGGTAGGGGTGGGTAAACTGTTTTTT,CASSLVGVGKLFF
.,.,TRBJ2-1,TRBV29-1,TGCAGCGTTAATAGTCCTAGTAGCAATGAGCAGTTCTTC,CSVNSPSSNEQFF
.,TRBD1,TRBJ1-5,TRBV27,TGTGCCAGCAGTTTATCTCTAGGGGGCCAGCCCCAGCATTTT,CASSLSLGGQPQHF